Here is one T cell receptor (beta chain) with its context. Its antigen is unidentified. Within Nashville, Tennessee resided all donors, each a Caucasian adult. The V end lost 1 base, the J end lost 1 base, and 8 bases lay between the germline ends. CDR1 is SGHTA and CDR2 is FQGTGA in the germline V gene. The CDR3 loop spans 14 amino acids. This specimen comes from a study of shared clonotypes between healthy human individuals. On the study more broadly: CD4 naive and memory got three plates each, CD8 naive two, CD8 memory one.

Study-level points and caveats: Clonotype sharing across several donors was observed for 5% to 6.5% of naive CD4 clonotypes.

Clones were sequenced by immunoSEQ multiplex PCR, and TCRdb holds only the in-frame ones, with some missing. Of 1,500,000 or so clones in the sample, about 98.5% are singletons; the top ten hold about 0.4%. The chain employs TRBV7-3 and TRBJ2-7; D remains ambiguous. This TCR came from a man aged 30-40 years in good health. Sequenced input: naive CD4+ T cells sorted from blood. Specified subset: CD45RA+ positively selected. The CDR3 loop is CASSLNRISYEQYF. CDR3 nucleotides: TGTGCCAGCAGCTTAAATCGGATTTCCTACGAGCAGTACTTC.